This T cell receptor beta chain was sequenced in a study of T cells in Graves' hyperthyroidism and ophthalmopathy. J was trimmed by 1 base and V by 0 bases; bases with no gene match: 0. This CDR3 contains 16 residues. Per germline, CDR1 LNHNV and CDR2 YYDKDF (reference sequence). Diagnosis rested on symptoms, serum thyroxine and TRAb, thyroid ultrasound, and orbital computed tomography. RNA transcripts gave rise to amplified TCR beta CDR3 regions. The HTBI primer set was used in a first-round RT-PCR of the TCR CDR3. TCRdb recomputed calls from the multiplex PCR reads with MiXCR, one row per CDR3 protein. The repertoire consists of about 560,000 distinct CDR3 sequences, with just over 45% occurring once and the leading ten covering 8.2%. Concerning this clonotype itself: Likely a read error: the CDR3 ends without its conserved phenylalanine or tryptophan.

The TCR was taken from a woman younger than 35 with Graves' hyperthyroidism. This chain uses TRBV15 with TRBJ2-6; 7 bases align to TRBD2. Sequenced input: peripheral blood or thyroid tissue (not recorded which). The CDR3 protein is CATSRDGRSGANVLTP. DNA of the CDR3: TGTGCCACCAGCAGAGACGGGAGGTCTGGGGCCAACGTCCTGACTCCA.